What follows is one TCR beta chain and its context. Which antigen it targets is not known. No per-base quality is available; no much larger clone lies one base away. These data belong to a study of technical replicates of blood from a few donors (dated by TCRdb to about 2017). V is clipped by 1 base and J by 1 base, and the sequence between their germline boundaries is 10 bases long. CDR1 is given as SGHNT and CDR2 as YYREEE, both from the germline V gene (reference sequence). CDR3 length: 15 amino acids, cysteine to phenylalanine. Just the 45-base CDR3 DNA is kept, in frame starting at base 1. Libraries were prepared through the immunoSEQ multiplex PCR assay. Here the immuneACCESS table is served through TCRdb, limited to in-frame sequences with V and J called. Missing clones are a known gap in these copies; in checked studies unresolved V genes cover under half, and the rest lacks a known reason. Here the sample has under 85,000 clones; 97% occur a single time. 0.15% to 0.2% of the sample is in the top ten clones.

The sequence was obtained from a human donor in good health. Recombination linked TRBV5-4 to TRBJ2-3; matching of 6 bases hints at TRBD2 as the D gene. What was sequenced was T cells isolated from PBMCs. The encoded CDR3 is CASSLFKRGTDTQYF. The DNA sequence is as follows: TGTGCCAGCAGCTTGTTTAAGCGGGGCACAGATACGCAGTATTTT. With the portions outside the CDR3 filled from the reference TRBV5-4 and TRBJ2-3 genes, the complete variable region becomes ETGVTQSPTHLIKTRGQQVTLRCSSQSGHNTVSWYQQALGQGPQFIFQYYREEENGRGNFPPRFSGLQFPNYSSELNVNALELDDSALYLCASSLFKRGTDTQYFGPGTRLTVL.